The 29 T cell receptor beta chains in this list originate from one sample, sequenced in a study of Ad26.COV2.S vaccination and SARS-CoV-2 variants (dated by TCRdb to the early 2020s). The treatment or condition label, read with the paper, signifies: about 20 received Ad26.COV2.S at low or high dose, single or two shots; about five received placebo; per-sample allocation not given. Repertoires of vaccine and placebo recipients were sequenced from samples collected on day 63 after the first injection. The library was made by the immunoSEQ multiplex PCR assay. TCRdb holds this immuneACCESS table with in-frame rearrangements only. Some clones are missing; in checked studies, unresolved V genes explain under half, and the rest has no known cause. This sample gives about 680,000 clones in total; approximately 88% of them show up just once. The ten largest clonotypes hold around 1.5% of the sample. The input for sequencing was peripheral blood, taken in a trial of Ad26.COV2.S vaccine versus placebo. These TCRs come from a person between 18 and 65 years old who received the Ad26.COV2.S COVID-19 vaccine or a placebo.

This chain uses TRBV20-1 with TRBJ1-2, with D unresolved. The CDR3 consists of 13 residues. Germline CDR1 is DFQATT and CDR2 is SNEGSKA (reference sequence). V gave up 3 bases and J gave up 2 bases, with 10 bases separating them. The CDR3 is CSASGRVNYGYTF. The DNA for the CDR3 is TGCAGTGCTAGTGGGAGGGTGAACTATGGCTACACCTTC.

The chain couples TRBV27 to TRBJ2-7, with TRBD1 matching over 8 bases. This CDR3 is 16 amino acids long. The V segment lost 6 bases and the J segment 4 bases; nucleotides outside the gene matches: 14. Germline V gene lookup returns CDR1 MNHEY and CDR2 SMNVEV (reference sequence). CDR3 sequence reads: CASSSLGQGGYYEQYF. Written as DNA, the CDR3 is TGTGCCAGCAGCTCACTAGGACAGGGTGGTTATTACGAGCAGTACTTC.

The chain combines TRBV19 with TRBJ1-6, with a tentative D call TRBD1 (6 bases). Germline V CDR1 and CDR2: LNHDA, SQIVND (reference sequence). V was pared by 3 bases and J by 7 bases, with 16 bases between. The CDR3 has 16 amino acids. CDR3 sequence (DNA): TGTGCCAGTAGTATTGACTCCGGGACATTGAATTCACCCCTCCACTTT. Amino acid sequence: CASSIDSGTLNSPLHF.

The chain couples TRBV30 to TRBJ2-1; 9 bases match TRBD2. Germline lookup yields CDR1 GTSNPN and CDR2 SVGIG (reference sequence). V lost 2 bases to trimming and J lost 0 bases; unmatched junction nucleotides: 8. The CDR3 has 17 amino acids. For the CDR3, the DNA is TGTGCCTGGAGTCGGGCGGGGGGGACCTACTCCTACAATGAGCAGTTCTTC. Protein: CAWSRAGGTYSYNEQFF.

This chain uses TRBV9 with TRBJ1-6, with 10 bases lining up with TRBD1. Germline V gene data show CDR1 as SGDLS and CDR2 as YYNGEE. V gave up 0 bases and J gave up 4 bases; unmatched junction bases: 4. The CDR3 has 17 residues. The CDR3 DNA reads TGTGCCAGCAGCGTAGCGGGGACAGGGGTATATAATTCACCCCTCCACTTT. Protein: CASSVAGTGVYNSPLHF. Combining the CDR3 with reference TRBV9 and TRBJ1-6 gives the whole variable domain DSGVTQTPKHLITATGQRVTLRCSPRSGDLSVYWYQQSLDQGLQFLIQYYNGEERAKGNILERFSAQQFPDLHSELNLSSLELGDSALYFCASSVAGTGVYNSPLHFGNGTRLTVT.

The chain recombines TRBV2 with TRBJ1-4; D not resolved. Trimming shortened V by 6 bases and J by 8 bases, and 10 bases separated the two germline ends. CDR3 length: 12 residues. Germline lookup yields CDR1 SNHLY and CDR2 FYNNEI. This CDR3 is CASSRGEEKLFF. CDR3 DNA sequence: TGTGCCAGCAGCCGGGGAGAGGAAAAACTGTTTTTT.

The chain employs TRBV2 and TRBJ2-1; 12 bases fit TRBD2. This CDR3 contains 15 residues. Germline-derived CDR1 and CDR2 are SNHLY and FYNNEI. The V segment lost 6 bases and the J segment 6 bases; nucleotides outside the gene matches: 6. The CDR3 is CASRILAGGLNEQFF. The CDR3 DNA is TGTGCCAGCAGAATACTAGCGGGGGGCCTCAATGAGCAGTTCTTC.

This chain connects TRBV3-1 (or the pseudogene TRBV3-2) to TRBJ2-2; D is undetermined. The germline V gene encodes CDR1 LGHDT and CDR2 YNNKEL (reference sequence). The V gene lost 1 base and the J gene lost 0 bases, with 9 bases spanning the gap. The CDR3 consists of 16 residues. CDR3 in amino acids: CASSQGPQTNTGELFF. In nucleotides, the CDR3 is TGTGCCAGCAGCCAAGGACCACAGACGAACACCGGGGAGCTGTTTTTT.

The chain carries TRBV5-1 and TRBJ1-3; 9 nucleotides match TRBD1. Germline values: CDR1 SGHRS, CDR2 YFSETQ. The CDR3 extends over 16 amino acids. The ends lost 0 bases at V and 0 bases at J; junction bases unmatched: 1. The CDR3 spells CASSLGQGDSGNTIYF. Written as DNA, the CDR3 is TGCGCCAGCAGCTTGGGACAGGGGGACTCTGGAAACACCATATATTTT.

The chain combines TRBV11-2 with TRBJ2-2; 7 nucleotides match TRBD2. The CDR3 is 15 amino acids. V lost 6 bases and J lost 7; bases outside the gene matches: 11. The germline V gene encodes CDR1 SGHAT and CDR2 FQNNGV. For the CDR3, the DNA is TGTGCCAGCAGTCTAGTGTCGGGGAGGGGCGGGGAGCTGTTTTTT. This codes for CASSLVSGRGGELFF. The full variable domain, in which reference TRBV11-2 and TRBJ2-2 provide the parts outside the CDR3, is EAGVAQSPRYKIIEKRQSVAFWCNPISGHATLYWYQQILGQGPKLLIQFQNNGVVDDSQLPKDRFSAERLKGVDSTLKIQPAKLEDSAVYLCASSLVSGRGGELFFGEGSRLTVL.

V usage is TRBV5-1 and J usage is TRBJ2-5, with D uncertain. The length of the CDR3 is 15 residues. V lost 0 bases and J 5 bases, leaving 14 bases between the germline ends. Germline loops: CDR1 SGHRS, CDR2 YFSETQ. CDR3 DNA: TGCGCCAGCAGCTTGGAGCCCCATAGTCAGGAGACCCAGTACTTC. Residues: CASSLEPHSQETQYF.

The chain recombines TRBV5-5 with TRBJ2-1; no reliable D call. From germline, CDR1 is SGHKS and CDR2 YYEKEE (reference sequence). V was pared by 0 bases and J by 1 base, with 8 bases between. The CDR3 loop spans 15 amino acids. CDR3 region: CASSLEAPSYNEQFF. The CDR3 DNA reads TGTGCCAGCAGCTTGGAAGCGCCATCCTACAATGAGCAGTTCTTC.

The V call is TRBV7-9, the J call TRBJ1-2; 8 positions agree with TRBD1. The CDR3 covers 14 residues. From germline, CDR1 is SEHNR and CDR2 FQNEAQ (reference sequence). J was trimmed by 8 bases and V by 1 base; bases with no gene match: 6. Written as DNA, the CDR3 is TGTGCCAGCAGCTTAGGGACAGGGCCGGAGGGCTACACCTTC. Its translation is CASSLGTGPEGYTF.

J is TRBJ2-7 and V is TRBV5-6; 15 bases are a match to TRBD2. J was trimmed by 0 bases and V by 7 bases; bases with no gene match: 11. CDR1 and CDR2 (germline): SGHDT, YYEEEE. The CDR3 covers 18 residues. The CDR3 is CASREGLAGGLSSYEQYF. Here the CDR3 DNA reads TGTGCCAGCCGGGAGGGACTAGCGGGGGGTCTAAGCTCCTACGAGCAGTACTTC.

V is TRBV5-1 and J is TRBJ2-3; 9 positions match TRBD2. Germline V lookup: CDR1 SGHRS, CDR2 YFSETQ. The CDR3 spans 15 residues. The ends lost 4 bases at V and 1 base at J; junction bases unmatched: 4. DNA of the CDR3: TGCGCCAGCAGCCTTAGCGGGGGCGGCACAGATACGCAGTATTTT. It translates to CASSLSGGGTDTQYF.

V usage is TRBV7-9 and J usage is TRBJ1-6; D unresolved. Germline V gene sequence: CDR1 SEHNR, CDR2 FQNEAQ (reference sequence). Trimming cost V 5 bases and J 6 bases, with 11 bases left between them. This CDR3 comprises 14 residues. The CDR3 region has the DNA TGTGCCAGCAGCATCGACTACTCTAATTCACCCCTCCACTTT. This codes for CASSIDYSNSPLHF. Using reference TRBV7-9 and TRBJ1-6 for the parts outside the CDR3, the full variable domain is DTGVSQNPRHKITKRGQNVTFRCDPISEHNRLYWYRQTLGQGPEFLTYFQNEAQLEKSRLLSDRFSAERPKGSFSTLEIQRTEQGDSAMYLCASSIDYSNSPLHFGNGTRLTVT.

The chain joins TRBV29-1 to TRBJ1-1; 7 bases are a match to TRBD1. Unmatched junction bases numbered 6, after V lost 5 bases and J lost 3 bases. The CDR3 consists of 13 residues. The germline V gene has CDR1 SQVTM and CDR2 ANQGSEA. The CDR3 region has the DNA TGCAGCGTTCAAAGTACAGGGGACACTGAAGCTTTCTTT. Its translation: CSVQSTGDTEAFF. The full variable domain, its missing parts supplied by reference TRBV29-1 and TRBJ1-1, is SAVISQKPSRDICQRGTSLTIQCQVDSQVTMMFWYRQQPGQSLTLIATANQGSEATYESGFVIDKFPISRPNLTFSTLTVSNMSPEDSSIYLCSVQSTGDTEAFFGQGTRLTVV.

As DNA, the CDR3 is TGTGCCAGCAGAATCGCGGGAGGACTTTACAATGAGCAGTTCTTC. Amino acid sequence: CASRIAGGLYNEQFF. This chain links TRBV4-2 with TRBJ2-1; 8 bases match TRBD2. CDR3 length: 15 residues. Germline assignment: CDR1 LGHNA and CDR2 YNFKEQ. V shed 6 bases and J 4 bases; nucleotides not matched to a gene: 8.

The V gene is TRBV6-5, the J gene TRBJ2-7; 7 bases map to TRBD1. The CDR3 consists of 14 residues. Trimming removed 4 bases from V and 6 bases from J; junction bases left unmatched: 9. From germline, CDR1 is MNHEY and CDR2 SVGAGI. The CDR3 coding sequence is TGTGCCAGCAGTTCCGGGACAGAGGCTATCGAGCAGTACTTC. It is translated as CASSSGTEAIEQYF.

The V gene is TRBV27, the J gene TRBJ2-5; 9 bases map to TRBD1. Per germline, CDR1 MNHEY and CDR2 SMNVEV (reference sequence). Germline trimming cut 6 bases from V and 5 bases from J; bases unmatched to any gene: 7. The CDR3 has 14 residues. CDR3 amino acids: CASRDRGSRETQYF. The CDR3 DNA follows: TGTGCCAGCAGGGACAGGGGTTCGCGGGAGACCCAGTACTTC.

The V and J genes are TRBV19 and TRBJ1-2; D is possibly TRBD1 (5 bases). From germline, CDR1 is LNHDA and CDR2 SQIVND (reference sequence). This CDR3 is built from 13 residues. Trimming shortened V by 6 bases and J by 4 bases, and 12 bases separated the two germline ends. CDR3 in DNA: TGTGCCAGTAGCACAGGACTGAGCTATGGCTACACCTTC. Protein product: CASSTGLSYGYTF.

Concerning this clone: The same CDR3 arises from other DNA sequences in this sample as well. This sequence joins TRBV19 and TRBJ2-3; no firm D call. Looked up from germline, CDR1 is LNHDA and CDR2 is SQIVND (reference sequence). Between the trimmed V and J ends, which lost 3 bases and 2 bases, there was a span of 6 bases. The CDR3 runs to 13 residues. The CDR3 nucleotides are TGTGCCAGTAGTATTAGACACACAGATACGCAGTATTTT. Protein: CASSIRHTDTQYF. Complete variable domain (other parts from reference TRBV19 and TRBJ2-3): DGGITQSPKYLFRKEGQNVTLSCEQNLNHDAMYWYRQDPGQGLRLIYYSQIVNDFQKGDIAEGYSVSREKKESFPLTVTSAQKNPTAFYLCASSIRHTDTQYFGPGTRLTVL.

This chain links TRBV12-3 or TRBV12-4 with TRBJ2-1; D remains ambiguous. V was trimmed by 7 bases and J by 8 bases, leaving 9 bases between them. This CDR3 contains 11 residues. The CDR3 region has the DNA TGTGCCAGCATGGAGTATGATGAGCAGTTCTTC. Translation: CASMEYDEQFF.

As regards this clone: The identical CDR3 is also encoded by other nucleotide sequences in the sample. The gene calls are TRBV18 and TRBJ2-3; tentatively, D is TRBD2 (6 bases). Between the trimmed V and J ends, which lost 3 bases and 3 bases, there was a span of 7 bases. The CDR3 sequence is 13 residues long. From germline, CDR1 is KGHSH and CDR2 LQKENI. The CDR3 sequence: CASSPGGTDTQYF. Here the CDR3 DNA reads TGTGCCAGCTCACCCGGGGGAACAGATACGCAGTATTTT.

The J gene is TRBJ2-7, the V gene TRBV18; 9 nucleotides agree with TRBD1. V lost 3 bases and J lost 4; bases outside the gene matches: 7. This CDR3 region has 15 residues. Per germline, CDR1 KGHSH and CDR2 LQKENI. CDR3 residues: CASSPMGQGTYEQYF. CDR3 in DNA: TGTGCCAGCTCACCCATGGGACAGGGAACTTACGAGCAGTACTTC.

The table lists this clone with a count of one. J is TRBJ2-5 and V is TRBV11-1, with D perhaps TRBD2 (5 bases). The CDR3 has 14 amino acids. Germline CDR1 reads SGHAT; CDR2 reads FQDESV (reference sequence). V was pared by 3 bases and J by 1 base, with 9 bases between. CDR3 in DNA: TGTGCCAGCAGCTTGCGCCGGGGCCAAGAGACCCAGTACTTC. Its protein is CASSLRRGQETQYF.

J is TRBJ2-3 and V is TRBV30, with unresolved D. Germline assignment: CDR1 GTSNPN and CDR2 SVGIG (reference sequence). The CDR3 has 14 residues. Trimming left V 2 bases short and J 0 bases short, with 9 bases between. CDR3 coding DNA: TGTGCCTGGAGTATCCTACTAAGCACAGATACGCAGTATTTT. Translated: CAWSILLSTDTQYF.

This chain joins TRBV19 and TRBJ2-7; TRBD1 agrees at 9 bases. The length of the CDR3 is 15 residues. Germline V lookup: CDR1 LNHDA, CDR2 SQIVND (reference sequence). With 5 bases clipped from V and 5 bases from J, the junction kept 10 bases outside the gene matches. The DNA of the CDR3 is TGTGCCAGTAGTCCCACAGGGGGCGAGGTCCACGAGCAGTACTTC. This sequence encodes CASSPTGGEVHEQYF. The full variable domain, in which reference TRBV19 and TRBJ2-7 provide the parts outside the CDR3, is DGGITQSPKYLFRKEGQNVTLSCEQNLNHDAMYWYRQDPGQGLRLIYYSQIVNDFQKGDIAEGYSVSREKKESFPLTVTSAQKNPTAFYLCASSPTGGEVHEQYFGPGTRLTVT.

The chain has TRBV19 and TRBJ1-2; tentative D call: TRBD1 (5 bases). The germline V gene has CDR1 LNHDA and CDR2 SQIVND (reference sequence). CDR3 length: 11 amino acids. The ends were cut back, 7 bases at V and 8 bases at J, with 11 bases in the middle. The CDR3 protein is CASIGTVGYTF. The CDR3 coding sequence is TGTGCCAGTATTGGGACCGTCGGCTACACCTTC.